This entry lists 13 T cell receptor beta chains sequenced from one sample in a study of T cell repertoires in cytomegalovirus infection. Their antigens remain unidentified. One entry per CDR3 protein, called by TCRdb with MiXCR from the reads. The table includes roughly 68,000 distinct CDR3 sequences, around 21% detected once. The sequences come from CD8+ T cells from cultured PBMCs, collected from culture after CMV antigen stimulation. Receptor source: a human donor in good health (CMV status not recorded). Some clones in this sample may be carry-over from other donors' samples.

The chain has TRBV29-1 and TRBJ2-6; D is unresolved. The length of the CDR3 is 14 residues. The ends were cut back, 3 bases at V and 0 bases at J, with 6 bases in the middle. Germline CDR1 is SQVTM and CDR2 is ANQGSEA. CDR3 protein: CSVETGSGANVLTF. CDR3 DNA: TGCAGCGTTGAGACCGGCTCTGGGGCCAACGTCCTGACTTTC.

In its sample, this clonotype was seen a few times. This chain uses TRBV29-1 with TRBJ2-1; 8 bases line up with TRBD1. J gave up 2 bases and V 7 bases, and 7 bases lay outside the gene matches. Germline V gives CDR1 SQVTM, CDR2 ANQGSEA. There are 14 residues in the CDR3. In nucleotides, the CDR3 is TGCAGCGGCCGGACAGGGAACACCTACAATGAGCAGTTCTTC. Its protein is CSGRTGNTYNEQFF.

The genes are TRBV12-3 or TRBV12-4 and TRBJ1-1, with TRBD1 as a possible D gene (6 bases). V was cut by 6 bases and J by 1 base, with 9 bases left in between. The CDR3 runs 13 residues. The DNA of the CDR3 is TGTGCCAGCAGCGTGACAGGGAACACTGAAGCTTTCTTT. Residues: CASSVTGNTEAFF.

This clonotype was detected only a few times. The chain joins TRBV3-1 to TRBJ1-1; 9 nucleotides agree with TRBD1. Per the germline V gene, CDR1 is LGHDT and CDR2 is YNNKEL (reference sequence). Unmatched junction bases numbered 7, after V lost 6 bases and J lost 5 bases. The CDR3 is 14 amino acids. The CDR3 region has the DNA TGTGCCAGCAGGCGACAGGGGGAGAAAACTGAAGCTTTCTTT. This sequence encodes CASRRQGEKTEAFF. The full variable domain, completed using reference TRBV3-1 and TRBJ1-1, is DTAVSQTPKYLVTQMGNDKSIKCEQNLGHDTMYWYKQDSKKFLKIMFSYNNKELIINETVPNRFSPKSPDKAHLNLHINSLELGDSAVYFCASRRQGEKTEAFFGQGTRLTVV.

The V gene is TRBV12-3 or TRBV12-4, the J gene TRBJ1-2; D unresolved. CDR3 length equals 12 residues. V gave up 1 base and J gave up 8 bases, with 8 bases separating them. In DNA, the CDR3 is TGTGCCAGCAGTTTAGAGGCTGTGGGCTACACCTTC. Amino acids: CASSLEAVGYTF.

V is TRBV13 and J is TRBJ2-7; D perhaps matches TRBD2 (6 bases). Germline lookup yields CDR1 PRHDT and CDR2 FYEKMQ (reference sequence). The CDR3 loop spans 14 amino acids. The V gene lost 2 bases and the J gene lost 4 bases, with 12 bases spanning the gap. CDR3 bases: TGTGCCAGCAGCTTATTTTCGCGGGGATACGAGCAGTACTTC. Translated, it gives CASSLFSRGYEQYF.

This clonotype has more than one count but fewer than ten. The chain recombines TRBV6-6 with TRBJ2-7; D gene ambiguous. V gave up 2 bases and J gave up 0 bases, with 14 bases separating them. This CDR3 contains 16 residues. Germline CDR1 MNHNY, CDR2 SVGAGI (reference sequence). CDR3 region: CASSYPDRKSSYEQYF. The CDR3 DNA follows: TGTGCCAGCAGTTACCCAGACCGGAAGAGCTCCTACGAGCAGTACTTC.

The chain has TRBV7-9 and TRBJ2-1; D is perhaps TRBD2 (5 bases). Germline V gene sequence: CDR1 SEHNR, CDR2 FQNEAQ (reference sequence). The CDR3 covers 14 residues. V was shortened by 3 bases and J by 4 bases, with 10 bases between the two germline ends. The CDR3 loop reads CASSFVEDYNEQFF. CDR3 nucleotide sequence: TGTGCCAGCAGCTTTGTGGAGGATTACAATGAGCAGTTCTTC.

This chain links TRBV7-9 with TRBJ2-7; 10 bases map to TRBD1. The CDR3 contains 14 residues. Germline CDR1 and CDR2: SEHNR and FQNEAQ (reference sequence). After removal of 4 bases from V and 6 bases from J, the junction contained 6 bases not matched to a gene. The CDR3 loop reads CASSSTGGWGEQYF. The CDR3 region has the DNA TGTGCCAGCAGCTCGACAGGGGGCTGGGGCGAGCAGTACTTC.

This clonotype appeared a few times. J is TRBJ1-2 and V is TRBV7-9, with 9 bases fitting TRBD1. This CDR3 is built from 17 residues. The germline CDR1 and CDR2 sequences are SEHNR and FQNEAQ (reference sequence). V lost 4 bases to trimming and J lost 5 bases; unmatched junction nucleotides: 14. The CDR3 nucleotides read TGTGCCAGCAGCTCAAAGGGGACAGGGTTAAGTAGGTATGGCTACACCTTC. Encoded protein: CASSSKGTGLSRYGYTF.

About this clonotype itself: Its ends do not fully match the called genes, so a read error is possible. The V gene is TRBV15, the J gene TRBJ1-2; D call uncertain. Germline assignment: CDR1 LNHNV and CDR2 YYDKDF (reference sequence). The CDR3 length is 16 residues. Here the CDR3 reads CATSGEDLDGNYGYTF. DNA for the CDR3: TGTGCCACCAGCGGAGAGGATCTCGACGGAAACTATGGCTACACCTTC.

This clonotype was detected only a few times. The rearrangement links TRBV6-2 or TRBV6-3 to TRBJ2-5; maybe TRBD1 (6 bases). Trimming stripped 6 bases from V and 7 bases from J, with 15 bases between. This CDR3 has 13 residues. Germline loops: CDR1 MNHEY, CDR2 SVGEGT. Here the CDR3 DNA reads TGTGCCAGCAGGAGGGACATATTGGGGACCCAGTACTTC. Translation gives CASRRDILGTQYF.

CDR3 nucleotide sequence: TGTGCCAGCGGGCTTATGCGGGGGGCCCCATCCACAGATACGCAGTATTTT. Translating gives CASGLMRGAPSTDTQYF. V gene TRBV27 combines with J gene TRBJ2-3; TRBD2 aligns across 8 bases. Germline trimming cut 8 bases from V and 2 bases from J; bases unmatched to any gene: 15. In germline, CDR1 is MNHEY, CDR2 SMNVEV (reference sequence). This CDR3 comprises 17 residues.